This entry lists 14 T cell receptor beta chains sequenced from one sample in a study of OX40 agonist ivuxolimab in advanced cancers. Using immunoSEQ multiplex PCR, the repertoire was profiled, and TCRdb retains in-frame clones only, with some absent. The sample has tens of thousands of clones; roughly nine tenths are singletons. This specimen consisted of CD4+ or CD8+ T cells sorted from blood, obtained in a trial of the OX40 agonist ivuxolimab. These receptors were obtained from an adult with an advanced solid tumor such as melanoma, head and neck, liver or kidney cancer.

The chain uses TRBV27 and TRBJ2-3; 7 positions agree with TRBD2. The V and J ends lost 7 bases and 1 base, in that order; junction bases with no gene match: 5. The CDR3 is 14 amino acids. Looked up from germline, CDR1 is MNHEY and CDR2 is SMNVEV (reference sequence). The CDR3 nucleotides read TGTGCCAGCACCCTGGGGAGGGGCACAGATACGCAGTATTTT. Translating it yields CASTLGRGTDTQYF.

This clone was observed once. The chain joins TRBV6-1 to TRBJ2-5; 11 bases agree with TRBD2. Looked up from germline, CDR1 is MNHNS and CDR2 is SASEGT. J gave up 5 bases and V 6 bases, and 8 bases lay outside the gene matches. CDR3 length: 15 residues. Written as DNA, the CDR3 is TGTGCCAGCAGCAATAGCGGGGGGGCCGGGGAGACCCAGTACTTC. Translating it yields CASSNSGGAGETQYF.

The rearrangement uses TRBV6-4 and TRBJ1-1; 8 positions agree with TRBD1. J gave up 4 bases and V 5 bases, and 12 bases lay outside the gene matches. Germline V gene data show CDR1 as MRHNA and CDR2 as SNTAGT. The CDR3 has 16 amino acids. The CDR3 DNA sequence: TGTGCCAGCAGTCGCCGGACAGGGACAAGGGGCACTGAAGCTTTCTTT. The encoded protein is CASSRRTGTRGTEAFF.

V usage is TRBV9 and J usage is TRBJ2-7; D is possibly TRBD1 or TRBD2 (5 bases each). The CDR3 consists of 15 residues. The germline V gene encodes CDR1 SGDLS and CDR2 YYNGEE. The V gene lost 4 bases and the J gene lost 1 base, with 15 bases spanning the gap. Here the CDR3 DNA reads TGTGCCAGCAGCTCACCTGGGGGTCTGTCCTACGAGCAGTACTTC. This gives the protein CASSSPGGLSYEQYF.

The gene calls are TRBV7-9 and TRBJ2-1; D is unclear. Germline V gives CDR1 SEHNR, CDR2 FQNEAQ (reference sequence). This CDR3 spans 13 amino acids. The germline V and J ends were trimmed by 2 bases and 3 bases, with 5 bases remaining between them. CDR3 loop: CASSLPSYNEQFF. The CDR3 DNA sequence: TGTGCCAGCAGCTTACCTAGCTACAATGAGCAGTTCTTC.

In its sample, this clone was seen a few times. The V gene is TRBV2, the J gene TRBJ1-1; TRBD1 is a possible D gene (5 bases). Looked up from germline, CDR1 is SNHLY and CDR2 is FYNNEI. V was pared by 7 bases and J by 1 base, with 13 bases between. The CDR3 is 14 amino acids. CDR3 loop: CASIRATANTEAFF. CDR3 coding DNA: TGTGCCAGCATTAGGGCGACAGCGAACACTGAAGCTTTCTTT.

The V call is TRBV5-8, the J call TRBJ2-1, with D unclear. Germline V lookup: CDR1 SGHTS, CDR2 YDEGEE. The CDR3 covers 15 residues. Trimming took off 4 bases at V and 10 bases at J, with 21 bases between the two ends. CDR3 amino acids: CASSTHPLLRPEQFF. In DNA, the CDR3 is TGTGCCAGCAGCACCCACCCCCTCCTCCGGCCGGAGCAGTTCTTC. Filled out from reference TRBV5-8 and TRBJ2-1, the complete variable domain reads EAGVTQSPTHLIKTRGQQATLRCSPISGHTSVYWYQQALGLGLQFLLWYDEGEERNRGNFPPRFSGRQFPNYSSELNVNALELEDSALYLCASSTHPLLRPEQFFGPGTRLTVL.

This clone was seen a few times. V gene TRBV12-5 combines with J gene TRBJ2-3, with TRBD1 as a possible D gene (6 bases). Germline values: CDR1 LGHNT, CDR2 FRNRAP. The CDR3 loop spans 14 amino acids. Trimming cost V 5 bases and J 2 bases, with 11 bases left between them. The CDR3 sequence is CASGPRQDTDTQYF. CDR3 coding DNA: TGTGCTAGTGGTCCCCGACAGGACACAGATACGCAGTATTTT.

The chain combines TRBV9 with TRBJ1-3; D might be TRBD1 (5 bases). The CDR3 is 15 amino acids. The V gene lost 0 bases and the J gene lost 4 bases, with 11 bases spanning the gap. Germline loops: CDR1 SGDLS, CDR2 YYNGEE. For the CDR3, the DNA is TGTGCCAGCAGCGTAGCTATCGGGGCAGGAAACACCATATATTTT. Translated: CASSVAIGAGNTIYF.

The chain recombines TRBV19 with TRBJ2-5, with D hard to call. The germline gives CDR1 LNHDA, CDR2 SQIVND (reference sequence). This CDR3 comprises 11 residues. The germline V and J ends were trimmed by 6 bases and 5 bases, with 7 bases remaining between them. As DNA, the CDR3 is TGTGCCAGTAGCCCCAGGGAGACCCAGTACTTC. Translated: CASSPRETQYF.

The chain uses TRBV6-1 and TRBJ2-5, with 11 positions matching TRBD2. This CDR3 has 15 residues. The germline gives CDR1 MNHNS, CDR2 SASEGT. Unmatched junction bases numbered 10, after V lost 8 bases and J lost 5 bases. CDR3 residues: CASDTLAGGIETQYF. CDR3 nucleotide sequence: TGTGCCAGCGATACTCTAGCGGGGGGCATCGAGACCCAGTACTTC.

In this sample, this clone turned up once. The CDR3, as DNA: TGTGCCAGCTCAGGACTTACAGGGGGCCTCTCTGGAAACACCATATATTTT. Residues: CASSGLTGGLSGNTIYF. The V gene is TRBV18, the J gene TRBJ1-3, with 9 bases lining up with TRBD1. The CDR3 has 17 amino acids. Per germline, CDR1 KGHSH and CDR2 LQKENI. The trim removed 5 bases at V and 0 bases at J, leaving 8 bases unmatched. The whole variable domain, filled in from reference TRBV18 and TRBJ1-3, reads NAGVMQNPRHLVRRRGQEARLRCSPMKGHSHVYWYRQLPEEGLKFMVYLQKENIIDESGMPKERFSAEFPKEGPSILRIQQVVRGDSAAYFCASSGLTGGLSGNTIYFGEGSWLTVV.

This chain links TRBV10-1 with TRBJ2-4; D remains ambiguous. CDR3 length equals 13 residues. Germline V gives CDR1 WNHNN, CDR2 SYGVQD (reference sequence). Trimming took off 11 bases at V and 5 bases at J, with 16 bases between the two ends. The CDR3 nucleotides read TGCGCCCTGATTCAAGGAAGGGAAAACATTCAGTACTTC. It yields the protein CALIQGRENIQYF.

CDR3 in DNA: TGTGCCAGCAGCAATAAAGTCCCGGGGAACTATGGCTACACCTTC. Encoded protein: CASSNKVPGNYGYTF. The V gene is TRBV7-9, the J gene TRBJ1-2; the D is unclear. V was shortened by 5 bases and J by 2 bases, with 15 bases between the two germline ends. CDR1 is SEHNR and CDR2 is FQNEAQ in the germline V gene (reference sequence). The CDR3 is 15 amino acids.